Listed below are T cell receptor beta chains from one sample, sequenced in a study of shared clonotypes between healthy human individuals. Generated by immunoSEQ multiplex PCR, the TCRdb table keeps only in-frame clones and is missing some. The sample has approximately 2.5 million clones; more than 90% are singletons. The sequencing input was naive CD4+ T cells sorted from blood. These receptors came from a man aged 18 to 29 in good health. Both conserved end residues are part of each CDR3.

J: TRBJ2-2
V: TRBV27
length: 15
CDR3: CASSDGLAGAGELFF

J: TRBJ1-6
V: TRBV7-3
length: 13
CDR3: CASSSYNNSPLHF

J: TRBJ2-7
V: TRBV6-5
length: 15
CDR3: CASSYRTGVDYEQYF

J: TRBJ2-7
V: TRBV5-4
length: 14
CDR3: CASSPRQGDYEQYF

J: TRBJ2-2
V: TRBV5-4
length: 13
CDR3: CASSPPEAGELFF

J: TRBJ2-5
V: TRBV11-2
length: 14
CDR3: CASSQSFVRETQYF

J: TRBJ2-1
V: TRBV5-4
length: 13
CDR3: CASSRPGGNEQFF

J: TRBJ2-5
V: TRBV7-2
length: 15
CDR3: CASSYEREAGETQYF

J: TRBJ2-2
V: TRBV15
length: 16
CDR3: CATSRDRLAGGGELFF

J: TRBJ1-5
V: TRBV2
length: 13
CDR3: CAGGEDTGQPQHF

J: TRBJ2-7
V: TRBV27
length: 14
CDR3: CASSLVFSSYEQYF

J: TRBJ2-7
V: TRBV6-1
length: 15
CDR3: CASREAGVPSYEQYF

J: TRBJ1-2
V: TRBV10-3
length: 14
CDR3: CAISRQDANVGYTF

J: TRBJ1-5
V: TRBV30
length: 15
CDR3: CAWSGARTADQPQHF

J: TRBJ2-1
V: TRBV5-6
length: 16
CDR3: CASSPETGSSYNEQFF

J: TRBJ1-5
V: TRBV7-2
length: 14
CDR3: CASSQRPGDQPQHF

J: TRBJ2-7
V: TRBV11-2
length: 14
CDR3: CASSFGQGFYEQYF

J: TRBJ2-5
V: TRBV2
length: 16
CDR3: CASSEGQGNGQETQYF

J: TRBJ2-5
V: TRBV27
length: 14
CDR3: CASSLGSGQETQYF

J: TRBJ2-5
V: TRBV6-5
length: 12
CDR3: CASKGGPGIQYF

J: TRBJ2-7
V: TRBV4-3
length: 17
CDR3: CASSQVAGGEFPYEQYF

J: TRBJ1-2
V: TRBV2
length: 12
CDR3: CASKSGIYGYTF

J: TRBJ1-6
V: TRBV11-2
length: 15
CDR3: CASSLEGVRVATLHF

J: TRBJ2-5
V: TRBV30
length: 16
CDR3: CACSPGTSGGLETQYF

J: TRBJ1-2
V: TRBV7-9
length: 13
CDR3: CASSLSRVGGYTF

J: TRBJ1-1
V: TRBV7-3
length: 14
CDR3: CASSKTGMNTEAFF

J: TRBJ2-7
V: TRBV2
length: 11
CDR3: CATGVAYEQYF

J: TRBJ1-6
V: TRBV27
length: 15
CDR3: CASSWGQGRNSPLHF

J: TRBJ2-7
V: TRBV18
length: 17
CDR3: CASSPPGTDFRSYEQYF

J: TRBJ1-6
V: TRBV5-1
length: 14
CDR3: CASSLRGLDSPLHF

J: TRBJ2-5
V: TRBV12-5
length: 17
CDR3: CASGFQGLAGYGETQYF

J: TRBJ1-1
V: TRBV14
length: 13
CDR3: CASRQGLNTEAFF

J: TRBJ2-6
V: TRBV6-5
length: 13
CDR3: CASSMSGANVLTF

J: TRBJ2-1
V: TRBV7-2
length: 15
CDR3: CASSSTGTISPEQFF

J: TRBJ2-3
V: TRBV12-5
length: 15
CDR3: CASGRRGGPGDTQYF

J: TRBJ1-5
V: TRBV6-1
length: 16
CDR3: CASSEAVQGVNQPQHF

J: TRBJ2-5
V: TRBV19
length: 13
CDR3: CATEDRVLKTQYF

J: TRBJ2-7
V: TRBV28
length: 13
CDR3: CASSFRFSYEQYF

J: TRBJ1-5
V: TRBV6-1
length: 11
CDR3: CASRGGQPQHF

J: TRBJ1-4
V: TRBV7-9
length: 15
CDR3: CASSFLGPTNEKLFF